A selection of T cell receptor beta chains follows, all from one sample in a study of cytomegalovirus exposure and HLA in healthy donors. The table came from immunoSEQ multiplex PCR; TCRdb's copy has only in-frame clones and leaves some out. Here the sample spans about 160,000 clones, around 74% being singletons. The sequencing input was PBMCs. These receptors came from a woman in her thirties in good health and CMV-seronegative. CDR3s include the opening cysteine and the closing phenylalanine or tryptophan. D genes are given only for firm matches. A row's size may be missing; if present it is once, few, many or a size class.

cdr3_aa	cdr3_nt	clone_size	cdr3_length	j_call	v_call	d_call
CASSPMLNEQFF	TGTGCCAGCAGCCCTATGCTCAATGAGCAGTTCTTC	NA	12	TRBJ2-1	TRBV7-9	NA
CASGQSADTQYF	TGTGCCAGCGGACAAAGTGCAGATACGCAGTATTTT	few	12	TRBJ2-3	TRBV7-3	NA
CASSWGTGAEAFF	TGTGCCAGTAGCTGGGGGACAGGGGCCGAAGCTTTCTTT	NA	13	TRBJ1-1	TRBV19	TRBD1
CASAGQGATEAFF	TGTGCTAGTGCCGGACAGGGGGCTACTGAAGCTTTCTTT	NA	13	TRBJ1-1	TRBV12-5	TRBD1
CASSQQGNRGGYTF	TGCGCCAGCAGCCAACAGGGGAATAGGGGTGGCTACACCTTC	few	14	TRBJ1-2	TRBV4-1	NA
CASRPPGTKNTEAFF	TGTGCCAGCAGACCTCCCGGGACAAAAAACACTGAAGCTTTCTTT	NA	15	TRBJ1-1	TRBV6-5	NA
CASSLGDSSYEQYF	TGTGCCAGCAGTTTGGGGGACAGCTCCTACGAGCAGTACTTC	NA	14	TRBJ2-7	TRBV6-5	TRBD1
CASSETSSSYNEQFF	TGCGCCAGCAGCGAGACTAGTAGCTCCTACAATGAGCAGTTCTTC	NA	15	TRBJ2-1	TRBV5-1	NA
CASRTSGSGNTIYF	TGTGCCAGCAGGACATCCGGCTCTGGAAACACCATATATTTT	NA	14	TRBJ1-3	TRBV27	NA
CSALGTGTELETQYF	TGCAGCGCTCTAGGAACCGGGACAGAATTAGAGACCCAGTACTTC	NA	15	TRBJ2-5	TRBV29-1	TRBD1
CASSPTSGIIHYEQYF	TGTGCCAGTAGTCCTACTAGCGGGATTATTCACTACGAGCAGTACTTC	few	16	TRBJ2-7	TRBV19	TRBD2
CASSLPRAGLTDTQYF	TGTGCCAGCAGCCTCCCCCGAGCGGGGTTAACAGATACGCAGTATTTT	few	16	TRBJ2-3	TRBV5-4	TRBD2
CASSLVPTDTQYF	TGTGCCAGCAGCTTAGTCCCGACAGATACGCAGTATTTT	NA	13	TRBJ2-3	TRBV11-3	NA
CASSPYRGSNQPQHF	TGTGCCAGCAGTCCATACAGGGGGTCGAATCAGCCCCAGCATTTT	NA	15	TRBJ1-5	TRBV28	TRBD1
CASRQGTDHYGYTF	TGTGCCAGCAGACAAGGGACAGATCACTATGGCTACACCTTC	NA	14	TRBJ1-2	TRBV7-2	TRBD1
CASSRTGGGYDEQYF	TGTGCCAGCTCAAGGACAGGGGGCGGTTACGACGAGCAGTACTTC	NA	15	TRBJ2-7	TRBV18	TRBD1
CATGSGTDFYVYTF	TGTGCCACGGGGTCGGGGACAGACTTCTATGTCTACACCTTC	NA	14	TRBJ1-2	TRBV2	TRBD1
CASSLVPRDRAFF	TGTGCCAGCAGCTTAGTCCCCAGGGATAGAGCTTTCTTT	NA	13	TRBJ1-1	TRBV7-9	NA
CAWSTQGALSNQPQHF	TGTGCCTGGAGTACCCAGGGGGCCCTTAGCAATCAGCCCCAGCATTTT	NA	16	TRBJ1-5	TRBV30	TRBD1
CASSLVPRGHVFF	TGTGCCAGCAGCTTAGTTCCCAGGGGGCATGTTTTCTTT	NA	13	TRBJ1-1	TRBV11-2	TRBD1
CASGGTGRNQPQHF	TGTGCCAGCGGTGGGACAGGGCGCAATCAGCCCCAGCATTTT	NA	14	TRBJ1-5	TRBV2	TRBD1
CSARGEAVFF	TGCAGTGCTAGAGGCGAGGCAGTGTTTTTT	NA	10	TRBJ1-4	TRBV20-1	NA
CASSFQRGNQETQYF	TGTGCCAGCAGCTTTCAGCGGGGGAACCAAGAGACCCAGTACTTC	once	15	TRBJ2-5	TRBV11-1	TRBD2
CASSLGASNNYGYTF	TGTGCCAGCAGCTTGGGGGCCTCCAACAACTATGGCTACACCTTC	NA	15	TRBJ1-2	TRBV5-6	NA
CASTISGNTIYF	TGTGCCAGCACCATCTCTGGAAACACCATATATTTT	NA	12	TRBJ1-3	TRBV6-1	NA
CASSLGGSGQYF	TGTGCCAGCAGCTTGGGGGGTTCGGGGCAGTACTTC	NA	12	TRBJ2-5	TRBV5-4	NA
CASSFRDSNEKLFF	TGTGCCAGCAGCTTCCGGGACAGTAATGAAAAACTGTTTTTT	NA	14	TRBJ1-4	TRBV5-5	TRBD1
CASTEKFSGTEAFF	TGTGCCAGCACCGAGAAGTTTTCGGGCACTGAAGCTTTCTTT	many	14	TRBJ1-1	TRBV9	NA
CASRFKPRGLLKQYF	TGTGCCAGCAGATTTAAGCCGCGGGGGCTACTGAAGCAGTACTTC	NA	15	TRBJ2-7	TRBV5-6	NA
CASSYGQGAAGAQHF	TGTGCCAGCAGCTACGGACAGGGGGCGGCAGGAGCCCAGCATTTT	NA	15	TRBJ1-5	TRBV7-9	TRBD1
CSSSLGQGGTEAFF	TGTTCCAGCAGTTTGGGACAGGGTGGCACTGAAGCTTTCTTT	once	14	TRBJ1-1	TRBV7-9	TRBD1
CASTPWRLSPAYGYTF	TGTGCCAGCACCCCCTGGAGACTGTCCCCCGCCTATGGCTACACCTTC	NA	16	TRBJ1-2	TRBV2	NA
CASSLESQYQETQYF	TGTGCCAGCAGCTTAGAATCCCAGTATCAAGAGACCCAGTACTTC	NA	15	TRBJ2-5	TRBV7-8	NA
CASSIDGTGNTIYF	TGTGCCAGTAGTATAGATGGCACTGGAAACACCATATATTTT	NA	14	TRBJ1-3	TRBV19	NA
CASRDRRGPGELFF	TGTGCCAGTAGGGACCGCAGGGGGCCCGGGGAGCTGTTTTTT	NA	14	TRBJ2-2	TRBV19	TRBD1
CASSLEGGRSLHEQFF	TGCGCCAGCAGCTTGGAGGGGGGGCGATCTTTACATGAGCAGTTCTTC	NA	16	TRBJ2-1	TRBV5-1	NA
CASSQGSTGGSLGGYTF	TGTGCCAGCAGCCAAGGCTCGACAGGGGGCTCCCTGGGAGGCTACACCTTC	few	17	TRBJ1-2	TRBV4-2	TRBD1
CASRAHRSLLTGELFF	TGTGCCAGCAGGGCTCACAGAAGTCTATTAACCGGGGAGCTGTTTTTT	NA	16	TRBJ2-2	TRBV11-1	NA
CASSRGQTNTEAFF	TGTGCCAGCAGCCGGGGACAGACCAACACTGAAGCTTTCTTT	NA	14	TRBJ1-1	TRBV5-4	TRBD1
CASSPTTQESYGYTF	TGTGCCAGCAGCCCGACCACACAGGAAAGCTATGGCTACACCTTC	NA	15	TRBJ1-2	TRBV6-4	NA
CASRSGLYNEQFF	TGTGCCAGCAGATCAGGACTTTACAATGAGCAGTTCTTC	NA	13	TRBJ2-1	TRBV6-1	NA
CASSPTGTGGNTIYF	TGTGCCAGCTCACCAACCGGGACAGGGGGAAACACCATATATTTT	NA	15	TRBJ1-3	TRBV18	TRBD1
CASSLVLPWNEQFF	TGCGCCAGCAGCTTGGTGCTACCCTGGAATGAGCAGTTCTTC	few	14	TRBJ2-1	TRBV5-1	NA
CASSLEAGRTDTQYF	TGCGCCAGCAGCTTGGAAGCGGGGCGCACAGATACGCAGTATTTT	NA	15	TRBJ2-3	TRBV5-1	TRBD2
CASSTRQGVLYNEQFF	TGTGCCAGCAGCACTAGACAGGGAGTGTTGTACAATGAGCAGTTCTTC	NA	16	TRBJ2-1	TRBV5-4	TRBD1
CASKDPQSEQYF	TGTGCCAGCAAAGATCCTCAGTCGGAGCAGTACTTC	few	12	TRBJ2-7	TRBV2	NA
CALRDSSVGEQFF	TGTGCCCTTCGGGACTCATCTGTGGGTGAGCAGTTCTTC	NA	13	TRBJ2-1	TRBV28	NA
CASSVQGNTEAFF	TGTGCCAGCAGCGTCCAGGGGAACACTGAAGCTTTCTTT	NA	13	TRBJ1-1	TRBV2	NA
CAISRPGTSGGLGETQYF	TGTGCCATCAGTCGTCCCGGGACTAGCGGGGGCCTTGGGGAGACCCAGTACTTC	NA	18	TRBJ2-5	TRBV10-3	TRBD2
CASRGTGPEQYF	TGTGCCAGCAGAGGGACAGGGCCGGAGCAGTACTTC	NA	12	TRBJ2-7	TRBV2	TRBD1
CASSERAMDTGELFF	TGTGCCAGCAGTGAACGAGCCATGGACACCGGGGAGCTGTTTTTT	NA	15	TRBJ2-2	TRBV6-1	NA
CASEPTGRGAWGINSPLHF	TGTGCCAGTGAACCTACAGGGAGGGGTGCCTGGGGGATTAATTCACCCCTCCACTTT	NA	19	TRBJ1-6	TRBV11-2	NA
CASSLDPGETQYF	TGCGCCAGCAGCTTGGATCCAGGGGAGACCCAGTACTTC	NA	13	TRBJ2-5	TRBV5-1	NA
CASSYSLAGEGETQYF	TGTGCCAGCAGTTACTCGCTAGCGGGGGAGGGGGAGACCCAGTACTTC	NA	16	TRBJ2-5	TRBV6-6	TRBD2
CASTRTGGMTDTQYF	TGTGCCAGCACTAGGACAGGGGGGATGACAGATACGCAGTATTTT	NA	15	TRBJ2-3	TRBV2	TRBD1
CASSQTDTQYF	TGCGCCAGCAGCCAGACAGATACGCAGTATTTT	few	11	TRBJ2-3	TRBV5-1	NA
CSVRDGSGQPQHF	TGCAGCGTACGGGATGGGTCAGGCCAGCCCCAGCATTTT	few	13	TRBJ1-5	TRBV29-1	NA
CASSPLGARVGYEQYF	TGTGCCAGCAGCCCACTGGGGGCTCGGGTGGGCTACGAGCAGTACTTC	NA	16	TRBJ2-7	TRBV7-9	NA
CASRTGQGFPHYNSPLHF	TGTGCCAGCAGAACGGGCCAGGGTTTCCCCCACTATAATTCACCCCTCCACTTT	NA	18	TRBJ1-6	TRBV28	NA
CASSLGLTAGNTIYF	TGTGCCAGCAGCTTGGGGCTTACTGCTGGAAACACCATATATTTT	NA	15	TRBJ1-3	TRBV7-3	NA